The 18 T cell receptor beta chains below all came from one sample that was sequenced in a study of blood T cell repertoires in COVID-19. The repertoire was sequenced with immunoSEQ multiplex PCR; TCRdb's copy has only in-frame clones and lacks some. In the table there are fewer than 350,000 clones, 70% to 90% of which are singletons. The sample taken for sequencing was peripheral blood. The source is a woman in her 30s who had recovered from COVID-19.

The chain recombines TRBV7-6 with TRBJ2-3; tentatively, D is TRBD1 (6 bases). Germline V gives CDR1 SGHVS, CDR2 FNYEAQ. Trimming cost V 2 bases and J 2 bases, with 8 bases left between them. The CDR3 covers 14 residues. The chain's CDR3 is CASSLQGSTDTQYF. The CDR3 DNA is TGTGCCAGCAGCTTACAGGGGTCCACAGATACGCAGTATTTT.

This clone showed up just once. The J gene is TRBJ1-4, the V gene TRBV6-5; no clear D gene. There are 14 residues in the CDR3. Deletions cut 6 bases from V and 0 bases from J, with 8 bases between. CDR1 and CDR2 (germline): MNHEY, SVGAGI. In DNA, the CDR3 is TGTGCCAGCAGCCTAGCAGCAACTAATGAAAAACTGTTTTTT. This translates into CASSLAATNEKLFF.

This clone was seen a few times. The V and J genes are TRBV2 and TRBJ1-3, with D perhaps TRBD1 (6 bases). The CDR3 consists of 12 residues. Germline values: CDR1 SNHLY, CDR2 FYNNEI. The V end lost 7 bases, the J end lost 4 bases, and 8 bases lay between the germline ends. The DNA of the CDR3 is TGTGCCAGCAACAGGGTGGGAAACACCATATATTTT. It yields the protein CASNRVGNTIYF.

The chain links TRBV19 to TRBJ1-2; 10 nucleotides align to TRBD1. Germline CDR1 reads LNHDA; CDR2 reads SQIVND (reference sequence). V lost 3 bases and J lost 4; bases outside the gene matches: 8. CDR3 size: 16 residues. This CDR3 is CASSIGQGVAGYGYTF. CDR3 sequence (DNA): TGTGCCAGTAGTATCGGACAGGGGGTGGCGGGCTATGGCTACACCTTC.

The chain employs TRBV4-1 and TRBJ2-5, with D possibly TRBD2 on 6 matching bases. The CDR3 runs to 17 residues. V was trimmed by 0 bases and J by 4 bases, leaving 18 bases between them. In germline, CDR1 is MGHRA, CDR2 YSYEKL. In DNA form, the CDR3 reads TGCGCCAGCAGCCAAGACCCCGGAGGGGTTAAGAGAGAGACCCAGTACTTC. It codes for CASSQDPGGVKRETQYF.

CDR3 DNA: TGTGCCAGCAGTACAGCCCTCCCCCAAGAGACCCAGTACTTC. Translating gives CASSTALPQETQYF. The V and J genes are TRBV6-2 or TRBV6-3 and TRBJ2-5; no firm D call. From germline, CDR1 is MNHEY and CDR2 SVGEGT. The CDR3 totals 14 residues. Trimming cost V 5 bases and J 1 base, with 11 bases left between them.

V and J are TRBV11-2 and TRBJ1-1, with D perhaps TRBD1 (6 bases). This CDR3 is 12 amino acids long. Trimming pared 3 bases from V and 5 bases from J, leaving 7 bases between. CDR1 is SGHAT, CDR2 FQNNGV, per germline. The CDR3 spells CASSFRGTEAFF. The CDR3 DNA reads as TGTGCCAGCAGCTTCAGGGGTACTGAAGCTTTCTTT.

The chain joins TRBV29-1 to TRBJ2-5; the match to TRBD2 covers 9 bases. CDR1 is SQVTM, CDR2 ANQGSEA, per germline. The CDR3 has 13 amino acids. Unmatched junction bases numbered 7, after V lost 7 bases and J lost 4 bases. The CDR3 bases are TGCAGCGCGTTAGCGGGGGCACCAGAGACCCAGTACTTC. This sequence encodes CSALAGAPETQYF. Filled out from reference TRBV29-1 and TRBJ2-5, the complete variable domain reads SAVISQKPSRDICQRGTSLTIQCQVDSQVTMMFWYRQQPGQSLTLIATANQGSEATYESGFVIDKFPISRPNLTFSTLTVSNMSPEDSSIYLCSALAGAPETQYFGPGTRLLVL.

This clone appeared a few times. The chain is built from TRBV5-6 and TRBJ1-1; the D is unclear. From germline, CDR1 is SGHDT and CDR2 YYEEEE. V was cut by 5 bases and J by 1 base, with 12 bases left in between. CDR3 length equals 14 residues. The CDR3 sequence is CASRELLGNTEAFF. CDR3 DNA sequence: TGTGCCAGCAGGGAGTTATTAGGGAACACTGAAGCTTTCTTT.

The CDR3 DNA reads as TGTGCCAGCAGTGAACGGTTCAGGGATTCTGGCTACACCTTC. This sequence encodes CASSERFRDSGYTF. The chain combines TRBV6-1 with TRBJ1-2; maybe TRBD1 (5 bases). The CDR3 runs 14 residues. The V and J ends lost 2 bases and 7 bases respectively, with 14 bases between them. The germline CDR1 and CDR2 sequences are MNHNS and SASEGT.

The J gene is TRBJ2-5, the V gene TRBV7-9; no firm D call. The V end lost 3 bases, the J end lost 3 bases, and 8 bases lay between the germline ends. Germline CDR1 SEHNR, CDR2 FQNEAQ (reference sequence). The CDR3 extends over 13 amino acids. This CDR3 reads CASSFLPEETQYF. As DNA, the CDR3 is TGTGCCAGCAGCTTTTTACCAGAAGAGACCCAGTACTTC.

The chain joins TRBV28 to TRBJ2-7; 8 bases are shared with TRBD1. Germline V CDR1 and CDR2: MDHEN, SYDVKM. V lost 7 bases and J lost 2; bases outside the gene matches: 10. This CDR3 has 15 amino acids. CDR3 amino acids: CASTRGQGPTYEQYF. The CDR3 nucleotides are TGTGCCAGCACCAGAGGACAGGGACCTACCTACGAGCAGTACTTC.

The gene calls are TRBV6-5 and TRBJ2-3; no clear D. The CDR3 is 13 residues long. V was shortened by 2 bases and J by 0 bases, with 3 bases between the two germline ends. Germline CDR1 and CDR2: MNHEY and SVGAGI. The CDR3 sequence: CASSYESTDTQYF. The CDR3 DNA sequence: TGTGCCAGCAGTTACGAGAGCACAGATACGCAGTATTTT.

About this clone: Other nucleotide sequences in the sample specify the same CDR3. The rearrangement links TRBV3-1 (or the pseudogene TRBV3-2) to TRBJ2-7, with 7 bases lining up with TRBD2. Germline-derived CDR1 and CDR2 are LGHDT and YNNKEL (reference sequence). This CDR3 contains 13 residues. After removal of 4 bases from V and 4 bases from J, the junction contained 4 bases not matched to a gene. The CDR3 bases are TGTGCCAGCAGCCCCCTGGGAGGGTACGAGCAGTACTTC. It is translated as CASSPLGGYEQYF.

The chain links TRBV4-2 to TRBJ2-5, with a tentative D call TRBD2 (6 bases). The germline gives CDR1 LGHNA, CDR2 YNFKEQ. CDR3 length: 16 residues. The V end was cut by 1 base, the J end by 5 bases, with 17 bases between. CDR3 in DNA: TGTGCCAGCAGCCAAGGGAACAGCCGGGGGAGCGAGACCCAGTACTTC. Translating it yields CASSQGNSRGSETQYF.

The rearrangement links TRBV27 to TRBJ1-4, with 10 bases matching TRBD1. The CDR3 runs to 13 residues. The V segment lost 5 bases and the J segment 8 bases; nucleotides outside the gene matches: 2. Germline values: CDR1 MNHEY, CDR2 SMNVEV (reference sequence). CDR3 residues: CASSDRGLEKLFF. The DNA for the CDR3 is TGTGCCAGCAGTGACAGGGGGCTGGAAAAACTGTTTTTT.

V is TRBV4-1 and J is TRBJ2-5; D gene ambiguous. From germline, CDR1 is MGHRA and CDR2 YSYEKL. Trimming left V 2 bases short and J 0 bases short, with 13 bases between. This CDR3 has 16 amino acids. CDR3 in DNA: TGCGCCAGCAGCCAATTGGCAATTGGAGACCAAGAGACCCAGTACTTC. This sequence encodes CASSQLAIGDQETQYF.

The J gene is TRBJ2-5, the V gene TRBV27, with 8 bases that match TRBD1. Germline values: CDR1 MNHEY, CDR2 SMNVEV (reference sequence). The CDR3 totals 15 residues. The junction had 12 bases not matched to a gene; V was cut back by 8 bases and J by 4 bases. The CDR3 DNA sequence: TGTGCCAGCCGAGCCCGGGACAGGATGGGAGAGACCCAGTACTTC. Its translation: CASRARDRMGETQYF.